Listed below are T cell receptor beta chains from one sample, sequenced in a study of shared clonotypes between healthy human individuals. Profiling relied on immunoSEQ multiplex PCR, and the TCRdb table lists in-frame clones only, not all of them. The table records about 2.1 million clones, about 94% of them present only once. Sequenced sample: naive CD8+ T cells from PBMCs. The receptors originated from a young man in good health. Some clones in this sample may be carry-over from other donors' samples. Both conserved end residues are part of each CDR3. Each record gives: CDR3 protein, CDR3 DNA, clone size, D gene, V gene, J gene. A D gene is named only where the DNA matches it firmly. Size is stated for part of the rows, as once, few or many counts, or as a class when the clone is expanded.

CDR3 protein: CASRAGSYEQYF
CDR3 DNA: TGTGCCAGCAGAGCCGGATCCTACGAGCAGTACTTC
clone size: .
D gene: .
V gene: TRBV28
J gene: TRBJ2-7

CDR3 protein: CASSPTGMGVNTEAFF
CDR3 DNA: TGTGCCAGCAGCCCAACAGGGATGGGGGTGAACACTGAAGCTTTCTTT
clone size: once
D gene: .
V gene: TRBV14
J gene: TRBJ1-1

CDR3 protein: CASSTLLAGVGTDTQYF
CDR3 DNA: TGCGCCAGCAGCACCCTACTAGCGGGAGTTGGGACAGATACGCAGTATTTT
clone size: once
D gene: TRBD2
V gene: TRBV5-1
J gene: TRBJ2-3

CDR3 protein: CASSYPTGAGETQYF
CDR3 DNA: TGTGCCAGCAGTTACCCGACTGGGGCAGGAGAGACCCAGTACTTC
clone size: .
D gene: .
V gene: TRBV6-5
J gene: TRBJ2-5

CDR3 protein: CASRSRTGSFETQYF
CDR3 DNA: TGTGCCAGCAGGTCCCGGACAGGGAGTTTTGAGACCCAGTACTTC
clone size: .
D gene: TRBD1
V gene: TRBV28
J gene: TRBJ2-5

CDR3 protein: CASSPPAAYNEQFF
CDR3 DNA: TGTGCCAGTAGTCCTCCAGCGGCTTACAATGAGCAGTTCTTC
clone size: .
D gene: .
V gene: TRBV19
J gene: TRBJ2-1

CDR3 protein: CASSPTGLVEFF
CDR3 DNA: TGTGCCAGCAGCCCCACGGGACTAGTGGAGTTCTTC
clone size: .
D gene: TRBD2
V gene: TRBV5-6
J gene: TRBJ2-1

CDR3 protein: CASSLYRDEQYF
CDR3 DNA: TGTGCCAGCAGTTTATACAGGGACGAGCAGTACTTC
clone size: .
D gene: .
V gene: TRBV28
J gene: TRBJ2-7

CDR3 protein: CASSESFPGVPYNEQFF
CDR3 DNA: TGCGCCAGCAGTGAGTCATTCCCGGGGGTCCCCTACAATGAGCAGTTCTTC
clone size: .
D gene: .
V gene: TRBV10-2
J gene: TRBJ2-1

CDR3 protein: CAIRPGQDFNEKLFF
CDR3 DNA: TGTGCCATCAGGCCGGGACAGGATTTTAATGAAAAACTGTTTTTT
clone size: .
D gene: TRBD1
V gene: TRBV10-3
J gene: TRBJ1-4

CDR3 protein: CASSHPSGPDQETQYF
CDR3 DNA: TGCGCCAGCAGCCATCCCTCGGGGCCCGACCAAGAGACCCAGTACTTC
clone size: .
D gene: .
V gene: TRBV4-1
J gene: TRBJ2-5

CDR3 protein: CASSYLAYGYTF
CDR3 DNA: TGTGCCAGCAGTTACCTCGCTTATGGCTACACCTTC
clone size: .
D gene: .
V gene: TRBV6-6
J gene: TRBJ1-2

CDR3 protein: CASSLGREGLYEQYF
CDR3 DNA: TGTGCCAGCAGCTTGGGGCGGGAGGGCCTGTACGAGCAGTACTTC
clone size: .
D gene: TRBD2
V gene: TRBV5-4
J gene: TRBJ2-7

CDR3 protein: CASSVDSGWLADTGELFF
CDR3 DNA: TGTGCCAGCAGCGTAGACTCAGGGTGGCTAGCGGACACCGGGGAGCTGTTTTTT
clone size: .
D gene: TRBD2
V gene: TRBV9
J gene: TRBJ2-2

CDR3 protein: CASSGAWVATGELFF
CDR3 DNA: TGTGCCAGCAGCGGTGCTTGGGTAGCAACCGGGGAGCTGTTTTTT
clone size: .
D gene: .
V gene: TRBV7-6
J gene: TRBJ2-2

CDR3 protein: CAPPGPYEQYF
CDR3 DNA: TGTGCGCCACCCGGGCCCTACGAGCAGTACTTC
clone size: .
D gene: .
V gene: TRBV12-2
J gene: TRBJ2-7

CDR3 protein: CASSLSAGSGLYNEQFF
CDR3 DNA: TGTGCCAGCAGTTTATCTGCCGGGAGTGGCCTCTACAATGAGCAGTTCTTC
clone size: .
D gene: .
V gene: TRBV27
J gene: TRBJ2-1

CDR3 protein: CASSIDDLPYRVSGTQYF
CDR3 DNA: TGTGCCAGTAGTATAGATGACCTACCGTATCGTGTTTCGGGGACCCAGTACTTC
clone size: .
D gene: .
V gene: TRBV19
J gene: TRBJ2-5

CDR3 protein: CASSGYPGQSTAYEQYF
CDR3 DNA: TGTGCCAGCAGTGGCTACCCCGGACAGTCCACAGCCTACGAGCAGTACTTC
clone size: .
D gene: .
V gene: TRBV27
J gene: TRBJ2-7

CDR3 protein: CASSFGTTAQYF
CDR3 DNA: TGTGCCAGCAGCTTTGGAACAACGGCGCAGTATTTT
clone size: .
D gene: .
V gene: TRBV5-6
J gene: TRBJ2-3

CDR3 protein: CAIHGHSNQPQHF
CDR3 DNA: TGTGCCATCCACGGGCACAGCAATCAGCCCCAGCATTTT
clone size: .
D gene: .
V gene: TRBV28
J gene: TRBJ1-5

CDR3 protein: CASSVEAGFGQPQHF
CDR3 DNA: TGTGCCAGCAGCGTAGAGGCAGGGTTTGGTCAGCCCCAGCATTTT
clone size: .
D gene: .
V gene: TRBV9
J gene: TRBJ1-5

CDR3 protein: CASSEGSDTQYF
CDR3 DNA: TGTGCCAGCAGTGAAGGGTCAGATACGCAGTATTTT
clone size: once
D gene: .
V gene: TRBV25-1
J gene: TRBJ2-3

CDR3 protein: CSARVSKEQYF
CDR3 DNA: TGCAGTGCTAGGGTCTCGAAAGAGCAGTACTTC
clone size: .
D gene: .
V gene: TRBV20-1
J gene: TRBJ2-7

CDR3 protein: CASRRDDSSKVSQHF
CDR3 DNA: TGTGCCAGCAGGCGAGATGACTCCTCCAAGGTGTCCCAGCATTTT
clone size: .
D gene: .
V gene: TRBV28
J gene: TRBJ1-5

CDR3 protein: CASSPGLAGGTQETQYF
CDR3 DNA: TGTGCCAGCAGCCCGGGACTAGCGGGAGGAACCCAAGAGACCCAGTACTTC
clone size: .
D gene: TRBD2
V gene: TRBV5-4
J gene: TRBJ2-5

CDR3 protein: CASSFGTAGIEGQYF
CDR3 DNA: TGTGCCAGCAGTTTTGGGACCGCCGGGATCGAGGGGCAGTACTTC
clone size: .
D gene: .
V gene: TRBV7-9
J gene: TRBJ2-5

CDR3 protein: CASSSGQGGENYEQYF
CDR3 DNA: TGTGCCAGCAGTTCCGGACAGGGCGGAGAAAACTACGAGCAGTACTTC
clone size: once
D gene: TRBD1
V gene: TRBV7-9
J gene: TRBJ2-7

CDR3 protein: CASRLGGEWEKLFF
CDR3 DNA: TGTGCCAGCAGACTTGGAGGGGAGTGGGAAAAACTGTTTTTT
clone size: few
D gene: .
V gene: TRBV7-9
J gene: TRBJ1-4

CDR3 protein: CSVEGGGGYEQYF
CDR3 DNA: TGCAGCGTTGAAGGAGGTGGGGGCTACGAGCAGTACTTC
clone size: .
D gene: .
V gene: TRBV29-1
J gene: TRBJ2-7

CDR3 protein: CASSRRDYGYTF
CDR3 DNA: TGTGCCAGCAGTCGCAGGGACTATGGCTACACCTTC
clone size: .
D gene: .
V gene: TRBV2
J gene: TRBJ1-2

CDR3 protein: CASSVNVGRSYEQYF
CDR3 DNA: TGTGCCAGCAGCGTAAACGTTGGCAGGTCCTACGAGCAGTACTTC
clone size: .
D gene: .
V gene: TRBV9
J gene: TRBJ2-7

CDR3 protein: CASSWSGGVGIQYF
CDR3 DNA: TGTGCCAGCAGTTGGTCGGGCGGGGTTGGCATTCAGTACTTC
clone size: .
D gene: .
V gene: TRBV27
J gene: TRBJ2-4

CDR3 protein: CASSVSGDRAYEQYF
CDR3 DNA: TGTGCCAGCAGCGTATCAGGGGACAGGGCATACGAGCAGTACTTC
clone size: .
D gene: TRBD1
V gene: TRBV9
J gene: TRBJ2-7

CDR3 protein: CASSGGGLAGGRWTDTQYF
CDR3 DNA: TGTGCCAGCAGCGGGGGAGGACTAGCGGGAGGGAGGTGGACAGATACGCAGTATTTT
clone size: .
D gene: TRBD2
V gene: TRBV9
J gene: TRBJ2-3

CDR3 protein: CASSLSWDRDEGEQFF
CDR3 DNA: TGTGCCAGCAGTTTATCATGGGACAGGGACGAGGGTGAGCAGTTCTTC
clone size: .
D gene: TRBD1
V gene: TRBV27
J gene: TRBJ2-1

CDR3 protein: CASSARRPGAGNEQFF
CDR3 DNA: TGTGCCAGCAGCGCCCGCCGACCAGGGGCGGGGAATGAGCAGTTCTTC
clone size: once
D gene: .
V gene: TRBV11-2
J gene: TRBJ2-1

CDR3 protein: CASSSGLAYEQYF
CDR3 DNA: TGTGCCAGCAGCTCTGGACTCGCCTACGAGCAGTACTTC
clone size: .
D gene: .
V gene: TRBV27
J gene: TRBJ2-7

CDR3 protein: CASSQARGFGYTF
CDR3 DNA: TGTGCCAGCAGCCAAGCGCGGGGGTTCGGCTACACCTTC
clone size: .
D gene: .
V gene: TRBV14
J gene: TRBJ1-2

CDR3 protein: CASSTPRLGTTMAGYTF
CDR3 DNA: TGTGCCAGCAGCACCCCGCGTTTGGGGACGACAATGGCAGGCTACACCTTC
clone size: .
D gene: .
V gene: TRBV7-3
J gene: TRBJ1-2

CDR3 protein: CAWNPVGNDYGYTF
CDR3 DNA: TGTGCCTGGAACCCAGTAGGGAATGACTATGGCTACACCTTC
clone size: .
D gene: .
V gene: TRBV30
J gene: TRBJ1-2

CDR3 protein: CASSYSEGSYEQYF
CDR3 DNA: TGTGCCAGCAGTTACAGCGAAGGGTCCTACGAGCAGTACTTC
clone size: .
D gene: .
V gene: TRBV6-6
J gene: TRBJ2-7

CDR3 protein: CASSVRDSFTTQPQHF
CDR3 DNA: TGTGCCAGCAGTGTGAGAGATTCCTTTACCACTCAGCCCCAGCATTTT
clone size: .
D gene: .
V gene: TRBV6-1
J gene: TRBJ1-5

CDR3 protein: CASSFGGSVFYEQYF
CDR3 DNA: TGTGCCAGCAGCTTTGGGGGCAGCGTTTTCTACGAGCAGTACTTC
clone size: .
D gene: .
V gene: TRBV5-6
J gene: TRBJ2-7

CDR3 protein: CASSLVGGDNEQFF
CDR3 DNA: TGTGCCAGCAGCTTAGTGGGGGGCGACAATGAGCAGTTCTTC
clone size: .
D gene: .
V gene: TRBV2
J gene: TRBJ2-1

CDR3 protein: CSVEEIKGHEQYF
CDR3 DNA: TGCAGCGTTGAAGAGATAAAGGGCCACGAGCAGTACTTC
clone size: .
D gene: .
V gene: TRBV29-1
J gene: TRBJ2-7

CDR3 protein: CASSLATGGRTGELFF
CDR3 DNA: TGTGCCAGCAGCTTGGCGACGGGAGGGCGTACCGGGGAGCTGTTTTTT
clone size: .
D gene: TRBD2
V gene: TRBV5-6
J gene: TRBJ2-2

CDR3 protein: CASSVSGTDYYEQYF
CDR3 DNA: TGTGCCAGCAGTGTGTCCGGGACGGACTACTACGAGCAGTACTTC
clone size: once
D gene: .
V gene: TRBV2
J gene: TRBJ2-7

CDR3 protein: CASSYHPTGELFF
CDR3 DNA: TGTGCCAGCAGTTACCACCCCACCGGGGAGCTGTTTTTT
clone size: .
D gene: .
V gene: TRBV6-5
J gene: TRBJ2-2

CDR3 protein: CASLTSGTYEQYF
CDR3 DNA: TGTGCCAGCCTGACTAGCGGAACCTACGAGCAGTACTTC
clone size: .
D gene: TRBD2
V gene: TRBV28
J gene: TRBJ2-7

CDR3 protein: CASSEAPGLAKAKNIQYF
CDR3 DNA: TGTGCCAGCAGTGAAGCCCCGGGACTAGCCAAAGCCAAAAACATTCAGTACTTC
clone size: .
D gene: TRBD2
V gene: TRBV2
J gene: TRBJ2-4

CDR3 protein: CASSVGRYGDTEAFF
CDR3 DNA: TGTGCCAGCAGCGTAGGACGTTATGGGGACACTGAAGCTTTCTTT
clone size: .
D gene: .
V gene: TRBV9
J gene: TRBJ1-1

CDR3 protein: CASSFGRSTGELFF
CDR3 DNA: TGTGCCAGCAGCTTCGGCCGTAGCACCGGGGAGCTGTTTTTT
clone size: .
D gene: .
V gene: TRBV7-6
J gene: TRBJ2-2

CDR3 protein: CASSLFSGVSNQPQHF
CDR3 DNA: TGTGCCAGCAGTTTATTCTCGGGGGTTAGCAATCAGCCCCAGCATTTT
clone size: .
D gene: .
V gene: TRBV27
J gene: TRBJ1-5